The TCR beta chain under discussion was sequenced for a study of blood T cell repertoires in COVID-19. Study context: Researchers got acute and convalescent COVID-19 samples from the United States, Italy and Spain. T cells, B-cell-depleted T cells, or PBMCs provided the cDNA or gDNA that served as material.

In the authors' methods: Amplification of reference gene primers was used by the study to estimate nucleated cell counts. Sequenced by immunoSEQ multiplex PCR; TCRdb stores in-frame clones only, minus some. V, J and clone size derive from that table, while D and trimming were established from the DNA sequence. Altogether around 180,000 clones are present, roughly four fifths being singletons, with the ten largest covering under 8.5%. CDR1 is LNHNV and CDR2 is YYDKDF in the germline V gene (reference sequence). This CDR3 is built from 16 residues. The ends lost 3 bases at V and 6 bases at J; junction bases unmatched: 8.

The sequencing input was peripheral blood. The chain carries TRBV15 and TRBJ2-2; TRBD2 matches 9 bases. This receptor was identified in a human donor in a cohort sampled during active COVID-19. CDR3 sequence: CATSRPGLARAGELFF. The DNA for the CDR3 is TGTGCCACCAGCAGGCCGGGACTAGCCAGGGCCGGGGAGCTGTTTTTT.